This entry features one TCR beta chain sequence. The antigen is not known. With 6 bases clipped from V and 7 bases from J, the junction kept 9 bases outside the gene matches. The CDR3 is 14 amino acids. Germline CDR1 is MNHEY and CDR2 is SVGAGI. This sample was taken from a study of post-analysis software for immune sequencing data. Study findings and constraints: When patients were compared with controls, 4 or 5 TRBV segments were more frequent, TRBV5-6, TRBV5-1 and TRBV20-1 among them.

Incorporated into the TCR beta cDNA libraries were unique molecular identifiers, which served to reduce PCR and sequencing biases. Some 500,000 cDNA molecules were obtained per 1 to 10 million input T cells. Via MiXCR, TCRdb re-called the PCR reads, giving one row per CDR3 protein. This table has some 690,000 distinct CDR3 sequences, around 60% appearing once. Specimen: blood. The V and J genes are TRBV6-5 and TRBJ1-5; 7 bases match TRBD1. The receptor comes from a girl aged 2-15 years with multiple sclerosis. The CDR3 here is CASSPNTGDQPQHF. In DNA, the CDR3 is TGTGCCAGCAGCCCTAACACAGGGGACCAGCCCCAGCATTTT.